The 5 T cell receptor beta chains below all came from one sample that was sequenced in a study of blood T cells in healthy people across ages. With a J-beta primer mix and a sample-barcoded 5' primer, a second PCR ran roughly 6 to 12 cycles. TCRdb itself ran the 5' RACE reads through MiXCR, one entry per CDR3 protein. The data show fewer than 1.5 million distinct CDR3 sequences, 42% seen once. The sample comprised blood. Source of these receptors: a woman aged 18-30 years in good health.

The J gene is TRBJ2-7, the V gene TRBV20-1; D might be TRBD2 (6 bases). Per germline, CDR1 DFQATT and CDR2 SNEGSKA (reference sequence). V lost 3 bases and J 5 bases, leaving 23 bases between the germline ends. The CDR3 runs 16 residues. This CDR3 is CSASLAGGGIIDEQYF. The CDR3 nucleotides read TGCAGTGCTAGTCTAGCAGGTGGGGGGATAATCGACGAGCAGTACTTC.

This clonotype has just a few counts. The chain uses TRBV29-1 and TRBJ2-7, with D maybe TRBD2 (6 bases). CDR1 and CDR2 from the germline V gene are SQVTM and ANQGSEA. V was shortened by 6 bases and J by 3 bases, with 15 bases between the two germline ends. The CDR3 runs 13 residues. The CDR3 region is CSVDGGIDYEQYF. CDR3 in DNA: TGCAGCGTGGATGGGGGGATCGACTACGAGCAGTACTTC.

This clonotype showed up just a few times. The chain has TRBV4-2 and TRBJ2-5; a possible D gene is TRBD1 (6 bases). From germline, CDR1 is LGHNA and CDR2 YNFKEQ. This CDR3 region has 15 residues. V lost 0 bases, J lost 5 bases, and 13 bases lay in between. The DNA for the CDR3 is TGTGCCAGCAGCCAAGATCAGGGGTCATGGGAGACCCAGTACTTC. Translating it yields CASSQDQGSWETQYF.

The genes are TRBV11-1 and TRBJ2-7; 8 bases line up with TRBD1. Trimming cost V 4 bases and J 8 bases; bases outside gene matches: 7. There are 13 residues in the CDR3. Germline V gene lookup returns CDR1 SGHAT and CDR2 FQDESV (reference sequence). CDR3 loop: CASSSHGQGKQYF. The DNA of the CDR3 is TGTGCCAGCAGCTCACACGGACAGGGAAAGCAGTACTTC.

The chain links TRBV11-2 to TRBJ2-5; D may be TRBD2 (5 bases). The length of the CDR3 is 12 residues. Germline loops: CDR1 SGHAT, CDR2 FQNNGV. V was cut by 7 bases and J by 4 bases, with 10 bases left in between. The CDR3 coding sequence is TGTGCCAGCATCGATCGGGGAGAGACCCAGTACTTC. This translates into CASIDRGETQYF. The full variable domain, its missing parts supplied by reference TRBV11-2 and TRBJ2-5, is EAGVAQSPRYKIIEKRQSVAFWCNPISGHATLYWYQQILGQGPKLLIQFQNNGVVDDSQLPKDRFSAERLKGVDSTLKIQPAKLEDSAVYLCASIDRGETQYFGPGTRLLVL.